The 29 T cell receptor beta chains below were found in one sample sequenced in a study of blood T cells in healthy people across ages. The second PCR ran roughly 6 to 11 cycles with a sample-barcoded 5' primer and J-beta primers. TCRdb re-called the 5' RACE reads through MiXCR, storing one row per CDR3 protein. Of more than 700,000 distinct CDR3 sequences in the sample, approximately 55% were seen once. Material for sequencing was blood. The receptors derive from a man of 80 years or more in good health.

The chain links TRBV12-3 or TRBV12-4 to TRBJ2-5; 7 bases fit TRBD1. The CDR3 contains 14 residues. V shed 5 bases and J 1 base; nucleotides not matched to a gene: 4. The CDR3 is CASSERQGQETQYF. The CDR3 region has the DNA TGTGCCAGCAGTGAACGACAGGGCCAAGAGACCCAGTACTTC.

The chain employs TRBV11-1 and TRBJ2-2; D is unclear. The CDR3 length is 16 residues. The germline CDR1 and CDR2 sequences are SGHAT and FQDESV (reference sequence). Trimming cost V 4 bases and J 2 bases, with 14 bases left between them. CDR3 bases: TGTGCCAGCAGCTGGAGCAGGATTCTTAACACCGGGGAGCTGTTTTTT. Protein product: CASSWSRILNTGELFF.

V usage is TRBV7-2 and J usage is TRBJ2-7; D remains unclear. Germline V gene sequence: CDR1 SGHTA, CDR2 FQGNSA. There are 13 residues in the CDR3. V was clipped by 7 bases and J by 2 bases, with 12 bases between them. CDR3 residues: CASTRAGPYEQYF. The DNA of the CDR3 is TGTGCCAGCACCCGGGCAGGACCCTACGAGCAGTACTTC.

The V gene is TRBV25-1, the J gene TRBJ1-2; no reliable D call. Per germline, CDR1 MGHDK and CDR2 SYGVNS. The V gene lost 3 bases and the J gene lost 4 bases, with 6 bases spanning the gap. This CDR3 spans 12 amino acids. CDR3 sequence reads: CASSEFSYGYTF. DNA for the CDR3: TGTGCCAGCAGTGAGTTTAGCTATGGCTACACCTTC.

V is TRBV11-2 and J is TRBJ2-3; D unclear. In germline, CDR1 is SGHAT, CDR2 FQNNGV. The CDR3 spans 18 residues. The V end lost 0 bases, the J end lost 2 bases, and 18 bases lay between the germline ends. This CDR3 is CASSLDLRPGTITDTQYF. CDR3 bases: TGTGCCAGCAGCTTAGATCTTCGCCCGGGCACTATCACAGATACGCAGTATTTT. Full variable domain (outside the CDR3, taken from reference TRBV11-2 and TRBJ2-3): EAGVAQSPRYKIIEKRQSVAFWCNPISGHATLYWYQQILGQGPKLLIQFQNNGVVDDSQLPKDRFSAERLKGVDSTLKIQPAKLEDSAVYLCASSLDLRPGTITDTQYFGPGTRLTVL.

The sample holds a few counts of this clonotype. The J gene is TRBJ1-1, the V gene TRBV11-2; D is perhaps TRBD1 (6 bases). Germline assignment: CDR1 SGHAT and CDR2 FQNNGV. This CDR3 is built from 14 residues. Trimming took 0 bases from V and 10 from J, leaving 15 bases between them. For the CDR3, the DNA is TGTGCCAGCAGCTTAGACGTACGGGGGGCCGGAGCTTTCTTT. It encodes CASSLDVRGAGAFF.

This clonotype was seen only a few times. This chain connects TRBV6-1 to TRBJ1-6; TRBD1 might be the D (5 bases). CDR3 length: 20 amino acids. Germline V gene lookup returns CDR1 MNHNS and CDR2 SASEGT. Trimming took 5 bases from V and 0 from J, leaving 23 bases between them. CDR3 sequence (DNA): TGTGCCAGCAGTCGGGACGGGCAGCTCAAGGGTAGCTCCTATAATTCACCCCTCCACTTT. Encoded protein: CASSRDGQLKGSSYNSPLHF.

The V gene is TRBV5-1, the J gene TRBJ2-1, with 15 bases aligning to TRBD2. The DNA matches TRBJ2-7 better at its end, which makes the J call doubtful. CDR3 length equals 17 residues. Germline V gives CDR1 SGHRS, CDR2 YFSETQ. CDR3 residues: CASSLGTSGRALHEQYF. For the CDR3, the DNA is TGCGCCAGCAGCTTGGGGACTAGCGGGAGGGCCCTCCACGAGCAGTACTTC.

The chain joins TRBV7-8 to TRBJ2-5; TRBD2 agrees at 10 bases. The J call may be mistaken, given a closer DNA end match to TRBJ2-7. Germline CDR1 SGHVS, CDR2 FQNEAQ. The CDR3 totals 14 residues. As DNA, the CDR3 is TGTGCCAGCAGCTTAAGTAGCGGGAGGTTCGAGCAGTACTTC. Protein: CASSLSSGRFEQYF.

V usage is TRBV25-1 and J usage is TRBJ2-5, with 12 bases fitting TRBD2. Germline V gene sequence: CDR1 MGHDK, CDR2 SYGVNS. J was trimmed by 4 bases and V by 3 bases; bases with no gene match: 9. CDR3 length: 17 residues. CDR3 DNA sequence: TGTGCCAGCAGTGAGGCTCGGCCGGGACTAGCGGGAGAGACCCAGTACTTC. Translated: CASSEARPGLAGETQYF.

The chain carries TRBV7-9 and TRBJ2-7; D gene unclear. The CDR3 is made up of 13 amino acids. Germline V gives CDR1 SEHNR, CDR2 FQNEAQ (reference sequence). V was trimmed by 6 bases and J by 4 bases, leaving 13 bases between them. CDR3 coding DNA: TGTGCCAGCAGACCTTTTGGGCCTTACGAGCAGTACTTC. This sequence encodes CASRPFGPYEQYF.

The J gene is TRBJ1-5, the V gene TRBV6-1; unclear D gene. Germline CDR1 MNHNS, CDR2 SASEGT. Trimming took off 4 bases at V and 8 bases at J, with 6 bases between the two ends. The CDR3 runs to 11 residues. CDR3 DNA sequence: TGTGCCAGCAGTGTTTCTGAGCCCCAGCATTTT. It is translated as CASSVSEPQHF.

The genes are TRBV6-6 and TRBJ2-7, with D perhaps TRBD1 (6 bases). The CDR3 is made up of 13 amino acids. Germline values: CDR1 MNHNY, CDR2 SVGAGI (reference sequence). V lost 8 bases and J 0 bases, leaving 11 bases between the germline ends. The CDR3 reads CASGLRGSYEQYF. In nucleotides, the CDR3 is TGTGCCAGCGGGCTCAGGGGCTCCTACGAGCAGTACTTC.

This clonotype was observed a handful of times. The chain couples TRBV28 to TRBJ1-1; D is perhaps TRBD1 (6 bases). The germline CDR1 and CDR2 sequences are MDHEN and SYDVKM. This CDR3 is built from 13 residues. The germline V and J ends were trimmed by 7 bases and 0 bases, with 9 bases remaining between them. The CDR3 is CASIRGMNTEAFF. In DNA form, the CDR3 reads TGTGCCAGCATTAGGGGGATGAACACTGAAGCTTTCTTT.

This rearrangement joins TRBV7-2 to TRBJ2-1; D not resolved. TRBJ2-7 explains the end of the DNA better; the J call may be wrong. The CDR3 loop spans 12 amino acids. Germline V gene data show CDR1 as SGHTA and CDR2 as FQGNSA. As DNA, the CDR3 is TGTGCCAGCAGCGTGAACTACAATGAGCAGTACTTC. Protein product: CASSVNYNEQYF.

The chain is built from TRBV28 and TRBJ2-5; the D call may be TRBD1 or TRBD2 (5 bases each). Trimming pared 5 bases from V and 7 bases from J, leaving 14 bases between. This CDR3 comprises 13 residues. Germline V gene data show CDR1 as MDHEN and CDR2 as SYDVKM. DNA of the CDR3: TGTGCCAGCAGTGAGGGGATGAGATGGACCCAGTACTTC. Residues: CASSEGMRWTQYF.

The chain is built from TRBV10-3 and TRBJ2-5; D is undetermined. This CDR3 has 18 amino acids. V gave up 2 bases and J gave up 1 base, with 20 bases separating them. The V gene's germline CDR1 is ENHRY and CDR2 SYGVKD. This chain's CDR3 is CAISESSLLEWGQETQYF. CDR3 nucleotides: TGTGCCATCAGTGAGAGCTCCTTATTAGAGTGGGGCCAAGAGACCCAGTACTTC.

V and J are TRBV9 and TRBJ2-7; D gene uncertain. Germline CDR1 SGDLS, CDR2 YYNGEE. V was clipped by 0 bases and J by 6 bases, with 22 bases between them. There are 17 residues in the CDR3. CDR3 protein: CASSVGPSSSPPGEQYF. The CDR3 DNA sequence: TGTGCCAGCAGCGTAGGTCCCTCGAGCAGCCCGCCAGGCGAGCAGTACTTC.

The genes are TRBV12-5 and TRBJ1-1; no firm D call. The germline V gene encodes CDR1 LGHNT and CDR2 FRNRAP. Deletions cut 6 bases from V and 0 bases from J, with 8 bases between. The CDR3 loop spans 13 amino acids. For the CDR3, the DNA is TGTGCTAGTGGGACGGTGTTGAACACTGAAGCTTTCTTT. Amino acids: CASGTVLNTEAFF. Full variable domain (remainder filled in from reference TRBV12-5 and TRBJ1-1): DARVTQTPRHKVTEMGQEVTMRCQPILGHNTVFWYRQTMMQGLELLAYFRNRAPLDDSGMPKDRFSAEMPDATLATLKIQPSEPRDSAVYFCASGTVLNTEAFFGQGTRLTVV.

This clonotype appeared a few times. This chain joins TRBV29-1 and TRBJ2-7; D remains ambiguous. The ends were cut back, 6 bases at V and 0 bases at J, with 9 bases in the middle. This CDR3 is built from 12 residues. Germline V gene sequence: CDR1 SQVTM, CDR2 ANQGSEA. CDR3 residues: CSVADNSYEQYF. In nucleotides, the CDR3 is TGCAGCGTCGCCGACAACTCCTACGAGCAGTACTTC.

CDR3 amino acids: CSANPSRTPFYGQYF. CDR3 nucleotides: TGCAGTGCCAACCCGTCTAGAACCCCATTCTACGGGCAGTACTTC. The chain employs TRBV20-1 and TRBJ2-5; no firm D call. Germline CDR1 DFQATT, CDR2 SNEGSKA (reference sequence). The CDR3 totals 15 residues. V was pared by 6 bases and J by 11 bases, with 28 bases between.

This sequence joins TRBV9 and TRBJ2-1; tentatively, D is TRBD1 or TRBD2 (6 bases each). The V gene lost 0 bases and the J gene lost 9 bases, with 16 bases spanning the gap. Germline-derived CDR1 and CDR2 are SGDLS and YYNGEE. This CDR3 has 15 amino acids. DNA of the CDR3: TGTGCCAGCAGCGTAGATAAGGGGGACTTCTCTGAGCAGTTCTTC. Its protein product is CASSVDKGDFSEQFF. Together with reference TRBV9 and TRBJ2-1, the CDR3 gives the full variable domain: DSGVTQTPKHLITATGQRVTLRCSPRSGDLSVYWYQQSLDQGLQFLIQYYNGEERAKGNILERFSAQQFPDLHSELNLSSLELGDSALYFCASSVDKGDFSEQFFGPGTRLTVL.

The CDR3 bases are TGTGCCAGCAGCTTGACGGCTAGCGGGAGGAATGAGCAGTTCTTC. Its translation is CASSLTASGRNEQFF. The J gene is TRBJ2-1, the V gene TRBV5-5; 11 nucleotides match TRBD2. The CDR3 runs 15 residues. Germline V gene lookup returns CDR1 SGHKS and CDR2 YYEKEE (reference sequence). V was clipped by 1 base and J by 7 bases; unmatched bases: 4.

The CDR3 sequence is CASSLLTGPGTEAFF. In DNA form, the CDR3 reads TGCGCCAGCAGCTTATTGACAGGGCCGGGCACTGAAGCTTTCTTT. The chain combines TRBV5-1 with TRBJ1-1; TRBD1 aligns across 7 bases. This CDR3 comprises 15 residues. V lost 2 bases, J lost 4 bases, and 8 bases stayed unmatched. The germline V gene encodes CDR1 SGHRS and CDR2 YFSETQ.

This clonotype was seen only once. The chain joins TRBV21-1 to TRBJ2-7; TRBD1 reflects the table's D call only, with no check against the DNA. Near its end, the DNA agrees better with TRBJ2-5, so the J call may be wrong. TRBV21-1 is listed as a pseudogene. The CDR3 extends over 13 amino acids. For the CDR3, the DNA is TGTGCCAGCAGCAACGAAGGGTGCGGGACCCAGTACTTC. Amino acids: CASSNEGCGTQYF.

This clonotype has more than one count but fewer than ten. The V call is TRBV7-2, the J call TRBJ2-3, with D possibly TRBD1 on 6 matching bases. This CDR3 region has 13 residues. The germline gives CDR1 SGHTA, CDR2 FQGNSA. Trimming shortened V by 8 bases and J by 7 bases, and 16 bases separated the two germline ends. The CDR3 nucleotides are TGTGCCAGCTCCCCCGCCCAGGGGCATACGCAGTATTTT. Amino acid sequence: CASSPAQGHTQYF. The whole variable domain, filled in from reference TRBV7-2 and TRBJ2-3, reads GAGVSQSPSNKVTEKGKDVELRCDPISGHTALYWYRQSLGQGLEFLIYFQGNSAPDKSGLPSDRFSAERTGGSVSTLTIQRTQQEDSAVYLCASSPAQGHTQYFGPGTRLTVL.

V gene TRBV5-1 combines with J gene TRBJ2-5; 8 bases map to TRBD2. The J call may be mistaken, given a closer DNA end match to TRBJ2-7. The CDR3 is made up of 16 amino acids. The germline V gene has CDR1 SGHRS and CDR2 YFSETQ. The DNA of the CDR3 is TGCGCCAGCAGCTTGCCCCGGGGGGGAAGCTCCTACGAGCAGTACTTC. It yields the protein CASSLPRGGSSYEQYF.

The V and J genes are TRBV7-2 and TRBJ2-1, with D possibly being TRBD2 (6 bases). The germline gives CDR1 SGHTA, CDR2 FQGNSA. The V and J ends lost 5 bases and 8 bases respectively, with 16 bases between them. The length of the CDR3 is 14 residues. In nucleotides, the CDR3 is TGTGCCAGCAGCCCCCAGGGACTTTTCGATGAGCAGTTCTTC. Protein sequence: CASSPQGLFDEQFF.

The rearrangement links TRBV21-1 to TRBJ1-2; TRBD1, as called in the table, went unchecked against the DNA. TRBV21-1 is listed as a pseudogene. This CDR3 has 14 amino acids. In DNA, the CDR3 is TGTGCCAGCAGCAAACGTAGAGGAGGGGGTGGCTACACCTTC. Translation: CASSKRRGGGGYTF.